This entry is about one TCR beta chain. CD45RO negativity and positive selection for CCR7 defined naive CD8 cells, a population that excluded terminally differentiated effector memory CD45RA+ cells. Produced via immunoSEQ multiplex PCR; TCRdb's table is partial and in-frame only. Seen here are about 820,000 clones, 85% to 95% observed once, and the top ten hold less than 25%. This sample stems from a study of shared clonotypes between healthy human individuals. The CDR3 spans 15 residues. J lost 1 base, V lost 4 bases, and 4 bases had no gene match. Germline CDR1 reads MNHEY; CDR2 reads SVGAGI. The receptor was derived from a man aged 25-45 years in good health. The material sequenced was naive CD8+ T cells sorted from blood. The J gene is TRBJ2-1, the V gene TRBV6-5; the match to TRBD1 covers 7 bases. The CDR3 here is CASSLGGPSYNEQFF. CDR3 DNA: TGTGCCAGCAGTTTAGGGGGCCCTTCCTACAATGAGCAGTTCTTC.